The next 26 T cell receptor beta chains were all read from a single sample in a study of blood T cell repertoires in COVID-19. Clones were read by immunoSEQ multiplex PCR, and TCRdb kept only the in-frame ones, dropping some. Of tens of thousands of clones in the sample, 82% were seen once. The sample was peripheral blood. These receptors were collected from a human donor in a cohort sampled during active COVID-19.

V usage is TRBV5-1 and J usage is TRBJ2-1; 14 bases map to TRBD2. CDR3 length: 16 residues. V lost 4 bases, J lost 5 bases, and 5 bases stayed unmatched. The germline gives CDR1 SGHRS, CDR2 YFSETQ. CDR3 region: CASSLGTSGGHNEQFF. CDR3 in DNA: TGCGCCAGCAGCCTTGGGACTAGCGGGGGCCACAATGAGCAGTTCTTC.

This chain joins TRBV29-1 and TRBJ2-7; D remains unclear. V was cut by 6 bases and J by 1 base, with 7 bases left in between. The germline CDR1 and CDR2 sequences are SQVTM and ANQGSEA. This CDR3 has 11 residues. The CDR3 DNA reads TGCAGCGTCTTCGGGTCCTACGAGCAGTACTTC. This sequence encodes CSVFGSYEQYF.

This clone has just a few counts. This rearrangement joins TRBV2 to TRBJ1-5; the D gene is possibly TRBD1 (6 bases). V dropped 7 bases and J dropped 4 bases, with 17 bases sitting between them. Germline CDR1 reads SNHLY; CDR2 reads FYNNEI. The CDR3 totals 15 residues. The CDR3 nucleotides read TGTGCCAGCAAGTACCCCGGGACACAGAATCAGCCCCAGCATTTT. Its translation is CASKYPGTQNQPQHF.

The V gene is TRBV19, the J gene TRBJ2-2; 9 bases align to TRBD1. The trim removed 11 bases at V and 7 bases at J, leaving 11 bases unmatched. The germline V gene has CDR1 LNHDA and CDR2 SQIVND (reference sequence). The CDR3 covers 14 residues. The CDR3 loop is CAPPAGQGIGELFF. CDR3 coding DNA: TGTGCCCCTCCGGCGGGACAGGGAATCGGGGAGCTGTTTTTT.

Only a few counts were recorded for this clone. CDR3 loop: CASSDTSGPSYEQYF. CDR3 DNA sequence: TGCGCCAGCAGTGACACTAGCGGGCCTTCCTACGAGCAGTACTTC. The chain couples TRBV10-1 to TRBJ2-7; TRBD2 matches 9 bases. With V trimmed by 3 bases and J by 1 base, 4 bases remained unmatched. The CDR3 length is 15 residues. Germline lookup yields CDR1 WNHNN and CDR2 SYGVQD (reference sequence).

This clone came up a few times. The rearrangement links TRBV2 to TRBJ2-3, with TRBD2 as a possible D gene (5 bases). This CDR3 is 13 amino acids long. The germline CDR1 and CDR2 sequences are SNHLY and FYNNEI. V gave up 11 bases and J gave up 2 bases, with 14 bases separating them. The CDR3 sequence is CAAQRGITDTQYF. The CDR3 region has the DNA TGTGCCGCCCAGCGAGGGATCACAGATACGCAGTATTTT.

The rearrangement uses TRBV19 and TRBJ2-3, with a weak D call TRBD1 (5 bases). Germline assignment: CDR1 LNHDA and CDR2 SQIVND (reference sequence). The V end was cut by 4 bases, the J end by 0 bases, with 11 bases between. The CDR3 totals 15 residues. DNA for the CDR3: TGTGCCAGTAGTAATACAGGTCGTAGCACAGATACGCAGTATTTT. This gives the protein CASSNTGRSTDTQYF.

This clone was counted only a few times. The V and J genes are TRBV7-9 and TRBJ1-5; possible D gene TRBD1, 5 bases. The V and J ends lost 1 base and 2 bases respectively, with 15 bases between them. The germline gives CDR1 SEHNR, CDR2 FQNEAQ (reference sequence). This CDR3 spans 17 amino acids. The CDR3 DNA reads TGTGCCAGCAGCTTAGGAGCGGGGGTGAGTGGCAATCAGCCCCAGCATTTT. This encodes CASSLGAGVSGNQPQHF.

The V gene is TRBV5-1, the J gene TRBJ1-2, with 9 nucleotides matching TRBD1. Losses at the gene ends were 4 bases for V and 8 bases for J; bases not matched to a gene: 18. Germline loops: CDR1 SGHRS, CDR2 YFSETQ. The CDR3 covers 17 residues. The CDR3 nucleotides are TGCGCCAGCAGCCGAGAGGGACAGGGACGGGAAAGGAGGGGCTACACCTTC. This encodes CASSREGQGRERRGYTF.

V gene TRBV6-6 combines with J gene TRBJ1-1; no definite D call. The V gene lost 4 bases and the J gene lost 5 bases, with 8 bases spanning the gap. Germline CDR1 MNHNY, CDR2 SVGAGI (reference sequence). There are 12 residues in the CDR3. The DNA for the CDR3 is TGTGCCAGCAGTTCTGAGATGACTGAAGCTTTCTTT. Its protein product is CASSSEMTEAFF.

V is TRBV19 and J is TRBJ2-5; 8 nucleotides match TRBD1. V was pared by 3 bases and J by 6 bases, with 12 bases of the junction left unmatched. CDR1 is LNHDA, CDR2 SQIVND, per germline (reference sequence). This CDR3 is built from 16 residues. CDR3 region: CASSISVSGGGKTQYF. The CDR3, as DNA: TGTGCCAGTAGTATTAGTGTTTCAGGGGGCGGAAAGACCCAGTACTTC.

V is TRBV11-2 and J is TRBJ1-2, with D perhaps TRBD1 (5 bases). The germline CDR1 and CDR2 sequences are SGHAT and FQNNGV. The CDR3 length is 11 residues. V gave up 10 bases and J gave up 2 bases, with 8 bases separating them. The CDR3 loop reads CAITGNYGYTF. The CDR3 bases are TGTGCCATTACAGGAAACTATGGCTACACCTTC.

The rearrangement links TRBV14 to TRBJ2-1; 7 nucleotides align to TRBD1. The CDR3 is 15 residues long. J lost 4 bases, V lost 5 bases, and 8 bases had no gene match. CDR1 is SGHDN, CDR2 FVKESK, per germline. The CDR3 sequence: CASSFDRVLYNEQFF. CDR3 in DNA: TGTGCCAGCAGCTTCGACAGGGTTTTGTACAATGAGCAGTTCTTC.

The gene calls are TRBV18 and TRBJ1-2; D call uncertain. The CDR3 runs 13 residues. V gave up 3 bases and J gave up 2 bases, with 7 bases separating them. Germline assignment: CDR1 KGHSH and CDR2 LQKENI. CDR3 nucleotides: TGTGCCAGCTCACCTACAGTAAACTATGGCTACACCTTC. It codes for CASSPTVNYGYTF. Full variable domain (remainder filled in from reference TRBV18 and TRBJ1-2): NAGVMQNPRHLVRRRGQEARLRCSPMKGHSHVYWYRQLPEEGLKFMVYLQKENIIDESGMPKERFSAEFPKEGPSILRIQQVVRGDSAAYFCASSPTVNYGYTFGSGTRLTVV.

The V call is TRBV3-1 (or the pseudogene TRBV3-2), the J call TRBJ1-1, with 8 nucleotides matching TRBD1. CDR1 and CDR2 (germline): LGHDT, YNNKEL (reference sequence). The CDR3 runs to 13 residues. Trimming cost V 3 bases and J 3 bases; bases outside gene matches: 0. CDR3 residues: CASSQTGDTEAFF. CDR3 DNA sequence: TGTGCCAGCAGCCAGACAGGGGACACTGAAGCTTTCTTT.

CDR3 DNA: TGTGCCAGCAGCGTTTTACAGGGGGGCACTGAAGCTTTCTTT. It specifies CASSVLQGGTEAFF. The chain links TRBV9 to TRBJ1-1; 8 nucleotides align to TRBD1. Germline-derived CDR1 and CDR2 are SGDLS and YYNGEE. V dropped 2 bases and J dropped 4; count of bases not matched to a gene: 4. This CDR3 comprises 14 residues.

The chain joins TRBV12-3 or TRBV12-4 to TRBJ2-7; TRBD1 matches at 7 bases. With V trimmed by 9 bases and J by 0 bases, 5 bases remained unmatched. The CDR3 has 13 residues. DNA of the CDR3: TGTGCCAGTTCACAGGGGCCCTCCTACGAGCAGTACTTC. Translating gives CASSQGPSYEQYF.

The rearrangement joins TRBV6-5 to TRBJ2-1; 13 positions agree with TRBD2. J lost 4 bases, V lost 6 bases, and 0 bases had no gene match. CDR3 length: 14 amino acids. Germline loops: CDR1 MNHEY, CDR2 SVGAGI. The CDR3 DNA sequence: TGTGCCAGCAGGACTAGCGGGGGGTACAATGAGCAGTTCTTC. Residues: CASRTSGGYNEQFF.

CDR3 in DNA: TGTGCCAGCAGCGAACTCGTCGGGCAGGGGGCTGAAAAACTGTTTTTT. This gives the protein CASSELVGQGAEKLFF. This chain joins TRBV14 and TRBJ1-4; TRBD1 agrees at 8 bases. The junction had 12 bases not matched to a gene; V was cut back by 5 bases and J by 7 bases. The germline gives CDR1 SGHDN, CDR2 FVKESK. The CDR3 spans 16 residues. Supplemented by reference TRBV14 and TRBJ1-4, the full variable domain reads EAGVTQFPSHSVIEKGQTVTLRCDPISGHDNLYWYRRVMGKEIKFLLHFVKESKQDESGMPNNRFLAERTGGTYSTLKVQPAELEDSGVYFCASSELVGQGAEKLFFGSGTQLSVL.

This chain joins TRBV27 and TRBJ1-4, with D unclear. CDR3 length: 15 amino acids. The germline V gene encodes CDR1 MNHEY and CDR2 SMNVEV (reference sequence). The germline V and J ends were trimmed by 4 bases and 7 bases, with 16 bases remaining between them. The CDR3 sequence: CASSSGRPRSEKLFF. The CDR3 coding sequence is TGTGCCAGCAGTTCCGGGAGACCTAGAAGTGAAAAACTGTTTTTT.

The chain employs TRBV28 and TRBJ1-5, with no clear D. Germline CDR1 reads MDHEN; CDR2 reads SYDVKM. Trimming took 6 bases from V and 4 from J, leaving 7 bases between them. This CDR3 region has 12 residues. CDR3 bases: TGTGCCAGCAGCCAACAAAATCAGCCCCAGCATTTT. Protein: CASSQQNQPQHF.

This clone appeared many times. The chain links TRBV5-1 to TRBJ1-1; no clear D gene. This CDR3 is 13 amino acids long. Germline V gene data show CDR1 as SGHRS and CDR2 as YFSETQ. Trimming took off 2 bases at V and 2 bases at J, with 7 bases between the two ends. CDR3 sequence (DNA): TGCGCCAGCAGCTTCAACACCAACACTGAAGCTTTCTTT. Its protein product is CASSFNTNTEAFF. The full variable domain, rest sourced from reference TRBV5-1 and TRBJ1-1, is KAGVTQTPRYLIKTRGQQVTLSCSPISGHRSVSWYQQTPGQGLQFLFEYFSETQRNKGNFPGRFSGRQFSNSRSEMNVSTLELGDSALYLCASSFNTNTEAFFGQGTRLTVV.

The gene calls are TRBV3-1 (or the pseudogene TRBV3-2) and TRBJ2-7; maybe TRBD1 (6 bases). V lost 0 bases and J 5 bases, leaving 8 bases between the germline ends. Germline V lookup: CDR1 LGHDT, CDR2 YNNKEL (reference sequence). The length of the CDR3 is 13 residues. The CDR3 loop reads CASSQDSGDEQYF. CDR3 nucleotides: TGTGCCAGCAGCCAAGATTCAGGGGACGAGCAGTACTTC.

This sequence joins TRBV4-1 and TRBJ2-1; 9 bases match TRBD1. Per germline, CDR1 MGHRA and CDR2 YSYEKL. Trimming at V came to 2 bases and at J to 9 bases, leaving 8 bases not matched to a gene. This CDR3 spans 15 amino acids. The CDR3 is CASSQTGTGMGEQFF. In nucleotides, the CDR3 is TGCGCCAGCAGCCAAACCGGGACAGGGATGGGTGAGCAGTTCTTC.

The chain employs TRBV10-1 and TRBJ1-6; D uncertain. Germline loops: CDR1 WNHNN, CDR2 SYGVQD (reference sequence). V was clipped by 10 bases and J by 3 bases, with 13 bases between them. The CDR3 loop spans 14 amino acids. CDR3 sequence (DNA): TGCGCCACTAATAGTCCGATCTATAATTCACCCCTCCACTTT. This gives the protein CATNSPIYNSPLHF.

V gene TRBV5-1 combines with J gene TRBJ2-1, with a possible D match to TRBD2 (5 bases). From germline, CDR1 is SGHRS and CDR2 YFSETQ. V dropped 0 bases and J dropped 3 bases, with 13 bases sitting between them. The CDR3 loop spans 16 amino acids. The CDR3 sequence is CASSLGGAAFYNEQFF. The CDR3 nucleotides are TGCGCCAGCAGCTTGGGGGGAGCGGCCTTCTACAATGAGCAGTTCTTC.